The present T cell receptor beta chain was sequenced within a study of tumor-infiltrating lymphocytes in localized non-small cell lung cancer. As for the study in general: Each patient gave resected tumor and non-adjacent uninvolved lung tissue.

To note about this clone: As yet, its antigen is unknown.

Only in-frame clones appear in the TCRdb table, and some are missing; sequencing was by immunoSEQ multiplex PCR. The table records more than 2,000 clones, under 60% of them present only once. V dropped 4 bases and J dropped 1 base, with 6 bases sitting between them. Looked up from germline, CDR1 is PRHDT and CDR2 is FYEKMQ (reference sequence). This CDR3 has 13 amino acids. Study-level findings and limits: No T-cell fraction difference was seen between IM1 and IM2 tumors. TCRbeta sequencing showed higher T cell infiltration in tumors than uninvolved lung.

The sample consisted of uninvolved lung tissue not adjacent to the tumor. The chain uses TRBV13 and TRBJ2-3; D is uncertain. The origin of this receptor is a human donor with non-small cell lung cancer. Some clones in this sample may be carry-over from other donors' samples. CDR3 DNA: TGTGCCAGCAGCTCGATCGGCACAGATACGCAGTATTTT. Encoded protein: CASSSIGTDTQYF. The entire variable domain, with the rest obtained from reference TRBV13 and TRBJ2-3, is as follows: AAGVIQSPRHLIKEKRETATLKCYPIPRHDTVYWYQQGPGQDPQFLISFYEKMQSDKGSIPDRFSAQQFSDYHSELNMSSLELGDSALYFCASSSIGTDTQYFGPGTRLTVL.